This TCR beta chain was documented in a study of blood T cell repertoires in COVID-19. For the study at large: There were acute and convalescent COVID-19 samples, and they came from the United States, Italy and Spain. T cells, B-cell-depleted T cells, or PBMCs supplied cDNA or gDNA.

TCRdb keeps only in-frame clones here, not all; method: immunoSEQ multiplex PCR. Here the sample spans around 190,000 clones, around 80% being singletons. Trimming cost V 5 bases and J 5 bases, with 22 bases left between them. The germline CDR1 and CDR2 sequences are SGHRS and YFSETQ. The CDR3 runs to 16 residues. Cohort placement rested on clinical history that participants reported themselves. This clonotype originated in a woman between 45 and 60 years old with acute COVID-19. The sequenced sample consisted of PBMCs or T cells enriched from blood (not recorded which). The rearrangement joins TRBV5-1 to TRBJ1-2, with D possibly TRBD1 on 5 matching bases. CDR3 sequence (DNA): TGCGCCAGCAGGCCCTCATGGGGCGCGGGGACGTATGGCTACACCTTC. Its translation is CASRPSWGAGTYGYTF.